A single TCR beta chain is shown here with its context. The antigen this receptor binds is unknown. The record has no base qualities; no much larger clone is one base away. The CDR3 holds 14 amino acids from the cysteine to the phenylalanine. The kept DNA is CDR3 alone, 42 bases in frame from the first base. CDR1 MDHEN and CDR2 SYDVKM were looked up in the germline V gene. V is reduced by 5 bases and J by 4 bases, leaving a spacing of 11 bases between them. The sample originates from a study of T cell responses to AZD1222 COVID-19 vaccine (dated by TCRdb to about 2021). Looking at the study overall: TCR sequencing covered fewer than 250 trial participants: 200 to 220 given two doses of AZD1222 and 26 given two doses of MenACWY control vaccine. Trial participants were enrolled into age subgroups of 18-55, 56-69 and 70-plus years, which contained approximately 150, 28 and 58 TCR-sequenced participants, respectively. The paper's findings and limits, for the study overall: No day 14 peak-response samples were available, so repertoires were characterized only after the peak T cell response. After two AZD1222 doses, spike-specific TCR breadth and depth were significantly higher than at day 0 and than in MenACWY recipients. Participants were mostly white British and included more females than males, and it was suggested by the authors that clonal diversity may have been underestimated. Only a handful of AZD1222 recipients were SARS-CoV-2 seropositive at baseline, limiting conclusions about previously exposed vaccinees. CD4 TCRs associated with the vaccine covered the entire spike protein, and the dominant responses were in regions 160-218 and 743-854. In the small 56-69-year group, the increase in depth fell short of significance, most likely because of low power. Epitopes outside the regions mutated in the B.1.351 and B.1.1.7 variants were reportedly recognized by nearly half of the unique spike-specific TCRs.

The CDR3 regions of human TCRbeta chains were analyzed by immunosequencing. Per the authors' processing: TCRs in the repertoires were matched against a reference library of SARS-CoV-2-specific TCRs that had been generated with the MIRA antigen-specificity platform. Breadth was defined as the fraction of unique TCRs that were SARS-CoV-2-associated. Depth was defined as the fraction of total T cells that were SARS-CoV-2-associated. Each spike-specific TCR was assigned to its reactive spike region and to a CD4 or CD8 class using the MIRA data. Log10-transformed breadth and depth values were compared by one-way ANOVA with Sidak's multiple comparisons tests. The immuneACCESS repertoire file appears here via TCRdb, limited to in-frame rearrangements. These files lack a portion of the clones; in checked studies, under half of the deficit traces to unresolved V genes, and the cause of the others is not known. The DNA was the basis for D and trimming; V, J and clone size are from that table. Within this sample are over 120,000 clones, with just over 85% of them counted one time only. The ten largest account for around 5.1% of the sample.

In light of the paper, this sample's time point label describes: about 28 days (+/-7) after the second vaccine dose. AZD1222 recipients with second doses at about 4 weeks or about 12 weeks were pooled, because spike-specific TCR depth and breadth did not differ between schedules. Samples from vaccinated people were obtained from the UK trials COV001 and COV002, which included a single-blind randomized controlled phase 2/3 trial of AZD1222 (ChAdOx1 nCoV-19) in healthy adults. For TCRbeta chain sequencing, PBMC samples were collected from trial participants at day 0 and at day 28 after the second dose.

The specimen comprised peripheral blood, sampled 28 days after the second AZD1222 dose. This chain joins TRBV28 to TRBJ1-4; no D segment can be confidently identified. The source is an adult who received the AZD1222 COVID-19 vaccine. CDR3 sequence: CASSLGSLNEKLFF. The DNA reads as follows: TGTGCCAGCAGTCTGGGGAGTCTTAATGAAAAACTGTTTTTT. Supplemented by the reference TRBV28 and TRBJ1-4 proteins around the CDR3, the complete variable domain is DVKVTQSSRYLVKRTGEKVFLECVQDMDHENMFWYRQDPGLGLRLIYFSYDVKMKEKGDIPEGYSVSREKKERFSLILESASTNQTSMYLCASSLGSLNEKLFFGSGTQLSVL.